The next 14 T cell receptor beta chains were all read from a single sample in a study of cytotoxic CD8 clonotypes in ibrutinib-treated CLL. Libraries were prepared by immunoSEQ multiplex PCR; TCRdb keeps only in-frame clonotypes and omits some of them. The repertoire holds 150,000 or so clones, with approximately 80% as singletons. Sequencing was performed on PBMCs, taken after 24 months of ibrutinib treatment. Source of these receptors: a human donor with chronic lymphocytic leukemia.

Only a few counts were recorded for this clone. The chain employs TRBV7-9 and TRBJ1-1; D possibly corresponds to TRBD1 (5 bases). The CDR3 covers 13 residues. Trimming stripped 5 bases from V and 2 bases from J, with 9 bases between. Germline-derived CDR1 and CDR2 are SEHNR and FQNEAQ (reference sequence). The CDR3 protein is CASSLTVNTEAFF. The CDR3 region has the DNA TGTGCCAGCAGCCTGACAGTTAACACTGAAGCTTTCTTT.

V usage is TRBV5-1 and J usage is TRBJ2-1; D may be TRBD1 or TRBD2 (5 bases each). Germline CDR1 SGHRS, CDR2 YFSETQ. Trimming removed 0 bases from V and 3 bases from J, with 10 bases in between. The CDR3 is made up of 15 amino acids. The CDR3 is CASSLGQRGYNEQFF. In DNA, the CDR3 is TGCGCCAGCAGCTTGGGGCAGAGGGGCTACAATGAGCAGTTCTTC. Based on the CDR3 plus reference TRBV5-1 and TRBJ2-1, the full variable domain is KAGVTQTPRYLIKTRGQQVTLSCSPISGHRSVSWYQQTPGQGLQFLFEYFSETQRNKGNFPGRFSGRQFSNSRSEMNVSTLELGDSALYLCASSLGQRGYNEQFFGPGTRLTVL.

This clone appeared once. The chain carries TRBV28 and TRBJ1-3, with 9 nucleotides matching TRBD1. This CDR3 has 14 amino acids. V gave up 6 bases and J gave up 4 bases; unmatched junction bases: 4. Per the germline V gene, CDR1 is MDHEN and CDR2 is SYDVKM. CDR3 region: CASRGTGKGNTIYF. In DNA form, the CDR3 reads TGTGCCAGCAGAGGGACAGGGAAAGGAAACACCATATATTTT.

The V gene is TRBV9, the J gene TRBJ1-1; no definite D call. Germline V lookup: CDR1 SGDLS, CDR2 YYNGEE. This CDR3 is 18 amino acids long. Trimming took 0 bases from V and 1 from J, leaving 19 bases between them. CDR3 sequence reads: CASSVEGGRALENTEAFF. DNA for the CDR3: TGTGCCAGCAGCGTAGAAGGCGGTAGGGCTCTGGAGAACACTGAAGCTTTCTTT.

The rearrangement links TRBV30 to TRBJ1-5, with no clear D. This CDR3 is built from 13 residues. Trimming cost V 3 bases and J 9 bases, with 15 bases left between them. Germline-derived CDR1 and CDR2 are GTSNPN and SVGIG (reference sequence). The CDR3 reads CAWRRQVPGPQHF. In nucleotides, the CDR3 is TGTGCCTGGAGAAGGCAGGTTCCAGGGCCCCAGCATTTT.

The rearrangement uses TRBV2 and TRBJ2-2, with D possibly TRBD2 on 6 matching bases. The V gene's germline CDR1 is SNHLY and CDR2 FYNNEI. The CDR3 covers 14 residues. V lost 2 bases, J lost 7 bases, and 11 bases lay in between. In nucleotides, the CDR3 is TGTGCCAGCAGTGAAAGACTAGTAAGCGGGGAGCTGTTTTTT. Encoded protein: CASSERLVSGELFF.

The CDR3 region is CANTGTGSWNTEAFF. For the CDR3, the DNA is TGTGCCAATACCGGGACAGGGTCTTGGAACACTGAAGCTTTCTTT. The chain carries TRBV7-9 and TRBJ1-1; 9 bases agree with TRBD1. CDR1 and CDR2 (germline): SEHNR, FQNEAQ (reference sequence). CDR3 size: 15 residues. Trimming took 10 bases from V and 1 from J; bases not matched to a gene: 10. Full variable domain (outside the CDR3, taken from reference TRBV7-9 and TRBJ1-1): DTGVSQNPRHKITKRGQNVTFRCDPISEHNRLYWYRQTLGQGPEFLTYFQNEAQLEKSRLLSDRFSAERPKGSFSTLEIQRTEQGDSAMYLCANTGTGSWNTEAFFGQGTRLTVV.

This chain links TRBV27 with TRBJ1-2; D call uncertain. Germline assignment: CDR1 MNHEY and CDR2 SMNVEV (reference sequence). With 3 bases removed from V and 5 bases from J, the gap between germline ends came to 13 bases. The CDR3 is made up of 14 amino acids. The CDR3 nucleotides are TGTGCCAGCAGTTTCTCACAGCCACCTTATGGCTACACCTTC. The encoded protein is CASSFSQPPYGYTF.

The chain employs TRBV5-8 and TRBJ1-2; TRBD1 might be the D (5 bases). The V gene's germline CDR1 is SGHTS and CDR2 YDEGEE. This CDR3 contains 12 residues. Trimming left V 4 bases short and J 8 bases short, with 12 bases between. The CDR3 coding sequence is TGTGCCAGCAGCCTTTCAGGGATGGGCTACACCTTC. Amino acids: CASSLSGMGYTF. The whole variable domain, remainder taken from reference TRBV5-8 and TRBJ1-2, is EAGVTQSPTHLIKTRGQQATLRCSPISGHTSVYWYQQALGLGLQFLLWYDEGEERNRGNFPPRFSGRQFPNYSSELNVNALELEDSALYLCASSLSGMGYTFGSGTRLTVV.

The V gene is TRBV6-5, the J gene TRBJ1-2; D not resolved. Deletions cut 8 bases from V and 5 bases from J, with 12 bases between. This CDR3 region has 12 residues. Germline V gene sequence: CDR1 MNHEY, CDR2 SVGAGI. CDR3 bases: TGTGCCAGCCGCCTATTTGATTATGGCTACACCTTC. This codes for CASRLFDYGYTF.

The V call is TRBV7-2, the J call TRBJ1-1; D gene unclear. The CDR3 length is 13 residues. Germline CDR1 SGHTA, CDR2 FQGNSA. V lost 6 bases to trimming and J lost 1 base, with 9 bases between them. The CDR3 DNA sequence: TGTGCCAGCAGAGCCGGGCGGAACACTGAAGCTTTCTTT. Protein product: CASRAGRNTEAFF.

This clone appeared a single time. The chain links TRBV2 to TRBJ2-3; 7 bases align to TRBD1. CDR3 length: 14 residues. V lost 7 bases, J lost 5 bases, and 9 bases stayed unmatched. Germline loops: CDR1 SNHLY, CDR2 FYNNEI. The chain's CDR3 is CASTTGQNRDTQYF. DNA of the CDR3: TGTGCCAGCACTACGGGACAGAACCGAGATACGCAGTATTTT. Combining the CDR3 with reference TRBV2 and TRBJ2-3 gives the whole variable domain EPEVTQTPSHQVTQMGQEVILRCVPISNHLYFYWYRQILGQKVEFLVSFYNNEISEKSEIFDDQFSVERPDGSNFTLKIRSTKLEDSAMYFCASTTGQNRDTQYFGPGTRLTVL.

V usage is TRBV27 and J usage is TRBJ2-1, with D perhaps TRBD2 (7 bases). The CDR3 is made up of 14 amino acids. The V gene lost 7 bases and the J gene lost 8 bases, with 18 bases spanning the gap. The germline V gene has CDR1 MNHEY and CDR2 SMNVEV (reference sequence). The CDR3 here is CASTPRGARDEQFF. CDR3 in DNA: TGTGCCAGCACCCCTCGGGGGGCGCGGGATGAGCAGTTCTTC.

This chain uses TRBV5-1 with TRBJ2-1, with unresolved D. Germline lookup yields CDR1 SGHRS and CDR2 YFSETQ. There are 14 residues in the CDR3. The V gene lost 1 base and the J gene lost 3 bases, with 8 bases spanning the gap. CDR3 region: CASSLSPVYNEQFF. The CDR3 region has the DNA TGCGCCAGCAGCTTGTCCCCAGTCTACAATGAGCAGTTCTTC.